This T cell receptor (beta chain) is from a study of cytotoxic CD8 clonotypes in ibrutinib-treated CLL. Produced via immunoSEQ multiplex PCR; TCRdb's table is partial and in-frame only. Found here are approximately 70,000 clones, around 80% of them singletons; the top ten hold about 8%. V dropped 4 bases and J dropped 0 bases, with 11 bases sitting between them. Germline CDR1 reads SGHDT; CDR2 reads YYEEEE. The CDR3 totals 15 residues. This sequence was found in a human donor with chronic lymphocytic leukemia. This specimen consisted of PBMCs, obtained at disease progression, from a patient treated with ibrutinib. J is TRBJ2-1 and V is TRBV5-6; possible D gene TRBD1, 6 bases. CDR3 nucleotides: TGTGCCAGCAGCGAAGGACAGATCTCCTACAATGAGCAGTTCTTC. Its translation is CASSEGQISYNEQFF.